The 20 T cell receptor beta chains reported below all come from one sample, sequenced in a study of identical twins. TCRdb re-analysed the 5' RACE reads in MiXCR, keeping a single row per CDR3 protein. This table holds some 790,000 distinct CDR3 sequences, 15% to 20% found once. The same specimen was also included in a second study, on T cells expressing NK-cell markers.

Sequencing was performed on PBMCs. Source of these receptors: a woman younger than 35 in good health.

This clonotype was seen a few times. The gene calls are TRBV10-1 and TRBJ2-7; D possibly corresponds to TRBD2 (5 bases). Germline values: CDR1 WNHNN, CDR2 SYGVQD (reference sequence). The CDR3 covers 12 residues. V gave up 2 bases and J gave up 9 bases, with 11 bases separating them. In DNA, the CDR3 is TGCGCCAGCAGTGAGACTAGGATCGGGCAGTACTTC. Translation gives CASSETRIGQYF.

The genes are TRBV2 and TRBJ1-5; D possibly corresponds to TRBD1 (6 bases). Per germline, CDR1 SNHLY and CDR2 FYNNEI. The CDR3 has 15 amino acids. Trimming stripped 7 bases from V and 0 bases from J, with 13 bases between. CDR3 protein: CASTQDSYSNQPQHF. The CDR3 DNA follows: TGTGCCAGCACCCAGGACAGCTATAGCAATCAGCCCCAGCATTTT.

The gene calls are TRBV2 and TRBJ2-7; perhaps TRBD2 as D (6 bases). Trimming left V 6 bases short and J 3 bases short, with 18 bases between. CDR1 is SNHLY and CDR2 is FYNNEI in the germline V gene. This CDR3 has 15 amino acids. Here the CDR3 reads CASREGSGSGYEQYF. CDR3 bases: TGTGCCAGCAGGGAGGGATCGGGATCGGGCTACGAGCAGTACTTC.

This clonotype has only a few counts. The chain couples TRBV5-1 to TRBJ1-1; D might be TRBD1 (5 bases). Germline V gene lookup returns CDR1 SGHRS and CDR2 YFSETQ. The CDR3 runs 12 residues. V lost 8 bases, J lost 4 bases, and 12 bases lay in between. Here the CDR3 DNA reads TGCGCCAGTGGAGCAGGGCGCACTGAAGCTTTCTTT. Encoded protein: CASGAGRTEAFF.

This clonotype came up a few times. The chain carries TRBV20-1 and TRBJ2-5; 10 bases agree with TRBD2. The germline V gene encodes CDR1 DFQATT and CDR2 SNEGSKA (reference sequence). Trimming cost V 6 bases and J 4 bases; bases outside gene matches: 5. The length of the CDR3 is 13 residues. The CDR3 nucleotides are TGCAGTGCCCCGGGACTAGCGACAGAGACCCAGTACTTC. Its protein is CSAPGLATETQYF.

This chain connects TRBV20-1 to TRBJ1-2; no clear D gene. Germline-derived CDR1 and CDR2 are DFQATT and SNEGSKA (reference sequence). The CDR3 has 12 amino acids. The V gene lost 6 bases and the J gene lost 4 bases, with 12 bases spanning the gap. Written as DNA, the CDR3 is TGCAGTGCGAGCGGGCCTTTCTATGGCTACACCTTC. Its translation: CSASGPFYGYTF.

The rearrangement joins TRBV5-1 to TRBJ2-5; D possibly uses TRBD1 or TRBD2 (5 bases each). Looked up from germline, CDR1 is SGHRS and CDR2 is YFSETQ. Trimming stripped 4 bases from V and 2 bases from J, with 21 bases between. This CDR3 comprises 17 residues. The CDR3 sequence: CASSPGLPGLLQETQYF. CDR3 DNA: TGCGCCAGCAGCCCTGGACTCCCAGGGCTGTTACAAGAGACCCAGTACTTC.

The rearrangement links TRBV12-3 or TRBV12-4 to TRBJ2-1; perhaps TRBD2 as D (6 bases). V was clipped by 6 bases and J by 6 bases, with 15 bases between them. The CDR3 is made up of 14 amino acids. In DNA form, the CDR3 reads TGTGCCAGCAGCCGGACCCACGGGGGCAATGAGCAGTTCTTC. Translation gives CASSRTHGGNEQFF.

This clonotype has only a few counts. The chain carries TRBV5-6 and TRBJ2-7; TRBD2 matches 9 bases. The CDR3 runs to 15 residues. The junction had 5 bases not matched to a gene; V was cut back by 2 bases and J by 2 bases. Germline CDR1 is SGHDT and CDR2 is YYEEEE. The CDR3 nucleotides are TGTGCCAGCAGCTTATATGCGGGAGGGCCCTACGAGCAGTACTTC. Amino acids: CASSLYAGGPYEQYF.

Here the CDR3 reads CASSSITNAPLHF. Here the CDR3 DNA reads TGTGCCAGCAGCTCTATAACTAACGCGCCCCTCCACTTT. The chain carries TRBV7-2 and TRBJ1-6; D not resolved. CDR3 size: 13 residues. Per the germline V gene, CDR1 is SGHTA and CDR2 is FQGNSA. V was shortened by 4 bases and J by 13 bases, with 14 bases between the two germline ends.

The chain joins TRBV7-2 to TRBJ2-7; 9 bases align to TRBD1. Germline V gene sequence: CDR1 SGHTA, CDR2 FQGNSA. CDR3 size: 14 residues. Unmatched junction bases numbered 4, after V lost 4 bases and J lost 3 bases. The CDR3 protein is CASSSRDRDYEQYF. The CDR3 coding sequence is TGTGCCAGCAGCTCCCGGGACAGGGACTACGAGCAGTACTTC.

This clonotype turned up a few times. V gene TRBV12-3 or TRBV12-4 combines with J gene TRBJ1-5; D possibly corresponds to TRBD1 (5 bases). V was clipped by 6 bases and J by 1 base, with 19 bases between them. CDR3 length equals 17 residues. The chain's CDR3 is CASSRKPRGGSNQPQHF. DNA for the CDR3: TGTGCCAGCAGCCGAAAGCCTCGGGGCGGGAGCAATCAGCCCCAGCATTTT.

This chain joins TRBV20-1 and TRBJ1-2; D is perhaps TRBD1 (6 bases). CDR3 length equals 14 residues. Trimming took 2 bases from V and 8 from J, leaving 18 bases between them. Germline assignment: CDR1 DFQATT and CDR2 SNEGSKA (reference sequence). The CDR3: CSARPPGQGLGYTF. CDR3 DNA: TGCAGTGCTAGACCTCCTGGGCAGGGGTTAGGCTACACCTTC.

The chain recombines TRBV6-1 with TRBJ2-7, with a possible D match to TRBD1 (6 bases). V was shortened by 10 bases and J by 2 bases, with 18 bases between the two germline ends. The CDR3 runs to 14 residues. From germline, CDR1 is MNHNS and CDR2 SASEGT. For the CDR3, the DNA is TGTGCCACCTCATCCTCAGGGGTTGCCTACGAGCAGTACTTC. As protein: CATSSSGVAYEQYF.

This sequence joins TRBV19 and TRBJ2-7, with a possible D match to TRBD2 (5 bases). The V end lost 6 bases, the J end lost 3 bases, and 12 bases lay between the germline ends. Germline V gene data show CDR1 as LNHDA and CDR2 as SQIVND (reference sequence). CDR3 length: 13 amino acids. The CDR3 DNA sequence: TGTGCCAGTAGAGAGGGTCACCTCTACGAGCAGTACTTC. As protein: CASREGHLYEQYF.

This clonotype showed up just a few times. The rearrangement uses TRBV9 and TRBJ2-2; TRBD1 matches 8 bases. This CDR3 spans 16 amino acids. V dropped 2 bases and J dropped 5; count of bases not matched to a gene: 8. CDR1 is SGDLS, CDR2 YYNGEE, per germline. CDR3 coding DNA: TGTGCCAGCAGCGTGACGACAGGGGACATGACCGGGGAGCTGTTTTTT. Protein: CASSVTTGDMTGELFF.

The V gene is TRBV7-7, the J gene TRBJ2-5, with 7 bases matching TRBD1. This CDR3 comprises 14 residues. Per the germline V gene, CDR1 is SSHAT and CDR2 is FNYEAQ (reference sequence). V was clipped by 5 bases and J by 6 bases; unmatched bases: 9. This CDR3 is CASSRTDRVQTQYF. In DNA form, the CDR3 reads TGTGCCAGCAGCCGGACCGACAGGGTTCAGACCCAGTACTTC.

The chain carries TRBV5-1 and TRBJ2-7; D is ambiguous. V was trimmed by 1 base and J by 0 bases, leaving 11 bases between them. The germline CDR1 and CDR2 sequences are SGHRS and YFSETQ. This CDR3 spans 15 amino acids. CDR3 coding DNA: TGCGCCAGCAGCTTGATTGGCACATCCTCCTACGAGCAGTACTTC. It encodes CASSLIGTSSYEQYF. The full variable domain, its missing parts supplied by reference TRBV5-1 and TRBJ2-7, is KAGVTQTPRYLIKTRGQQVTLSCSPISGHRSVSWYQQTPGQGLQFLFEYFSETQRNKGNFPGRFSGRQFSNSRSEMNVSTLELGDSALYLCASSLIGTSSYEQYFGPGTRLTVT.

This clonotype occurred a few times. The chain links TRBV20-1 to TRBJ2-1, with D hard to call. Trimming removed 2 bases from V and 0 bases from J, with 11 bases in between. Germline CDR1 DFQATT, CDR2 SNEGSKA (reference sequence). The CDR3 totals 15 residues. DNA for the CDR3: TGCAGTGCTAGACGTCAGGCGAGCTCCTACAATGAGCAGTTCTTC. As protein: CSARRQASSYNEQFF.

This clonotype was counted between two and nine times. The chain couples TRBV7-8 to TRBJ2-3; a weak D match, TRBD2 (6 bases). CDR3 length: 13 amino acids. The germline V and J ends were trimmed by 6 bases and 6 bases, with 13 bases remaining between them. The germline V gene encodes CDR1 SGHVS and CDR2 FQNEAQ. DNA for the CDR3: TGTGCCAGCAGGGGCGGGGCGGAGGATACGCAGTATTTT. Translation gives CASRGGAEDTQYF.